These 25 T cell receptor beta chains were all obtained from the same sample, sequenced in a study of blood T cell repertoires in COVID-19. Assay: immunoSEQ multiplex PCR; the TCRdb copy retains only in-frame clones and omits some. The sample carries approximately 400,000 clones, 80% to 90% recorded once. Sequences were obtained from PBMCs or T cells enriched from blood (not recorded which). These receptors all stem from a man aged 25-45 years who had recovered from COVID-19.

The chain employs TRBV27 and TRBJ1-4; unclear D gene. Germline CDR1 is MNHEY and CDR2 is SMNVEV (reference sequence). The CDR3 sequence is 13 residues long. The CDR3 nucleotides read TGTGCAGCAGCAGGCAGAGAAGGTGAAAAACTGTTTTTT. It specifies CAAAGREGEKLFF.

A word on this clone: At one of its ends the junction is not consistent with the germline gene, which may arise from a read error. The chain carries TRBV29-1 and TRBJ2-7, with D perhaps matching TRBD1 (5 bases). Germline CDR1 is SQVTM and CDR2 is ANQGSEA. The CDR3 is 13 amino acids. The CDR3 DNA follows: TGCAGCGTCGAAGACCAGGGTCCCCACGAGCAGTACTTC. Translated, it gives CSVEDQGPHEQYF.

V usage is TRBV6-1 and J usage is TRBJ2-6; TRBD1 aligns across 7 bases. Germline V gene lookup returns CDR1 MNHNS and CDR2 SASEGT. This CDR3 has 21 amino acids. J gave up 0 bases and V 2 bases, and 16 bases lay outside the gene matches. CDR3 sequence: CASSESGVGQATYSGANVLTF. The CDR3 DNA is TGTGCCAGCAGTGAATCAGGCGTAGGACAGGCAACATACTCTGGGGCCAACGTCCTGACTTTC.

The chain carries TRBV19 and TRBJ1-2; D is possibly TRBD1 (6 bases). This CDR3 spans 15 amino acids. Germline assignment: CDR1 LNHDA and CDR2 SQIVND (reference sequence). Trimming shortened V by 7 bases and J by 2 bases, and 17 bases separated the two germline ends. The CDR3 region has the DNA TGTGCCAGTACCCATCCAGGGGAGGGAAACTATGGCTACACCTTC. Protein: CASTHPGEGNYGYTF.

The chain uses TRBV21-1 and TRBJ2-7; the D segment call TRBD2 is taken from the table without a DNA check. TRBV21-1 is labeled a pseudogene. The CDR3 totals 17 residues. CDR3 nucleotides: TGTGCCAGCAGCTCTCCCTTTGCCGGGTCCCGGTCCTACGAGCAGTACTTC. As protein: CASSSPFAGSRSYEQYF.

The rearrangement joins TRBV3-1 (or the pseudogene TRBV3-2) to TRBJ1-6, with 12 bases identical to TRBD1. The V and J ends lost 6 bases and 10 bases, in that order; junction bases with no gene match: 10. CDR3 length: 16 amino acids. From germline, CDR1 is LGHDT and CDR2 YNNKEL (reference sequence). The CDR3 coding sequence is TGTGCCAGCAGGCTAACCGGGACAGGGGGCAGGTCACCCCTCCACTTT. Protein: CASRLTGTGGRSPLHF.

The chain couples TRBV5-1 to TRBJ1-2; D is perhaps TRBD1 (6 bases). The V end was cut by 0 bases, the J end by 8 bases, with 14 bases between. CDR1 and CDR2 (germline): SGHRS, YFSETQ. The CDR3 totals 14 residues. This chain's CDR3 is CASSLGDAGEGYTF. Written as DNA, the CDR3 is TGCGCCAGCAGCTTGGGAGATGCAGGGGAAGGCTACACCTTC.

The V call is TRBV4-2, the J call TRBJ1-1; D call uncertain. V lost 0 bases to trimming and J lost 0 bases, with 11 bases between them. Germline-derived CDR1 and CDR2 are LGHNA and YNFKEQ. The length of the CDR3 is 16 residues. The CDR3 DNA reads as TGTGCCAGCAGCCAAGAAGAACGAGCTCTGAACACTGAAGCTTTCTTT. Amino acids: CASSQEERALNTEAFF.

The gene calls are TRBV5-6 and TRBJ2-1; TRBD1 aligns across 7 bases. The germline V gene has CDR1 SGHDT and CDR2 YYEEEE. J lost 7 bases, V lost 4 bases, and 5 bases had no gene match. This CDR3 spans 13 amino acids. CDR3 residues: CASSPTGSNEQFF. The CDR3 bases are TGTGCCAGCAGCCCGACAGGGTCGAATGAGCAGTTCTTC.

The J gene is TRBJ1-5, the V gene TRBV6-6; TRBD1 aligns across 9 bases. CDR3 length: 15 residues. The ends lost 4 bases at V and 5 bases at J; junction bases unmatched: 6. CDR1 is MNHNY, CDR2 SVGAGI, per germline (reference sequence). As DNA, the CDR3 is TGTGCCAGCAGTTCCCGACAGGGGGGACATCAGCCCCAGCATTTT. It codes for CASSSRQGGHQPQHF.

This chain joins TRBV6-5 and TRBJ1-5; 8 nucleotides agree with TRBD1. The CDR3 length is 13 residues. Germline V gene sequence: CDR1 MNHEY, CDR2 SVGAGI. Losses at the gene ends were 4 bases for V and 8 bases for J; bases not matched to a gene: 4. The CDR3 nucleotides are TGTGCCAGCAGTTTTGACAGGGGTGAGCCCCAGCATTTT. Amino acids: CASSFDRGEPQHF.

This sequence joins TRBV30 and TRBJ1-3; a possible D gene is TRBD1 (6 bases). Trimming left V 0 bases short and J 2 bases short, with 11 bases between. The CDR3 has 15 residues. CDR1 and CDR2 (germline): GTSNPN, SVGIG (reference sequence). The CDR3 DNA sequence: TGTGCCTGGAGTGTGGGGGCAGGGGCTGGAAACACCATATATTTT. Protein: CAWSVGAGAGNTIYF.

The rearrangement links TRBV7-2 to TRBJ2-1; tentatively, D is TRBD2 (6 bases). CDR1 SGHTA and CDR2 FQGNSA come from the germline V gene. The CDR3 sequence is 14 residues long. V dropped 5 bases and J dropped 6 bases, with 14 bases sitting between them. The CDR3 spells CASSPAGSGNEQFF. Here the CDR3 DNA reads TGTGCCAGCAGCCCGGCGGGTAGCGGCAATGAGCAGTTCTTC.

The CDR3 bases are TGTGCCAGCAGGATTGAGGGGGCCCCTTTTGGTGGCTACACCTTC. Translated, it gives CASRIEGAPFGGYTF. The chain links TRBV2 to TRBJ1-2; 7 bases map to TRBD1. CDR1 and CDR2 (germline): SNHLY, FYNNEI. The CDR3 length is 15 residues. J lost 7 bases, V lost 6 bases, and 14 bases had no gene match.

This clone was seen more than once but under ten times. The gene calls are TRBV12-3 or TRBV12-4 and TRBJ1-1; possibly TRBD1 for D (5 bases). Trimming cost V 6 bases and J 10 bases, with 15 bases left between them. The CDR3 consists of 12 residues. Written as DNA, the CDR3 is TGTGCCAGCAGCCAACAGTGGGGGGTAGCTTTCTTT. This codes for CASSQQWGVAFF.

The V and J genes are TRBV15 and TRBJ1-1; TRBD1 aligns across 7 bases. V shed 6 bases, J shed 4 bases, and the junction held 11 bases outside the gene matches. The germline CDR1 and CDR2 sequences are LNHNV and YYDKDF (reference sequence). The CDR3 spans 15 residues. The CDR3 here is CATRLNRGWSTEAFF. The CDR3, as DNA: TGTGCCACCAGACTTAACAGGGGCTGGAGCACTGAAGCTTTCTTT.

The chain carries TRBV6-4 and TRBJ1-5; the match to TRBD1 covers 8 bases. V shed 8 bases, J shed 7 bases, and the junction held 16 bases outside the gene matches. The germline gives CDR1 MRHNA, CDR2 SNTAGT. The CDR3 is made up of 16 amino acids. The CDR3 DNA follows: TGTGCCAGCCTCGACATCCAGGGGGCGTATGGACAGCCCCAGCATTTT. Protein: CASLDIQGAYGQPQHF.

This clone was counted a few times. J is TRBJ2-7 and V is TRBV19; tentatively, D is TRBD2 (6 bases). Germline CDR1 and CDR2: LNHDA and SQIVND (reference sequence). Between the trimmed V and J ends, which lost 3 bases and 11 bases, there was a span of 11 bases. The CDR3 length is 11 residues. CDR3 coding DNA: TGTGCCAGTAGTATTGGAGGGGAGGAGTACTTC. Protein product: CASSIGGEEYF.

The rearrangement uses TRBV2 and TRBJ1-3; a weak D match, TRBD1 (5 bases). The CDR3 is made up of 15 amino acids. Germline loops: CDR1 SNHLY, CDR2 FYNNEI. The germline V and J ends were trimmed by 6 bases and 2 bases, with 14 bases remaining between them. The CDR3 sequence is CASSDLGGAGNTIYF. The CDR3 DNA sequence: TGTGCCAGCAGCGATCTGGGAGGGGCTGGAAACACCATATATTTT.

A remark on this clone: The identical CDR3 is also encoded by other nucleotide sequences in the sample. V and J are TRBV7-9 and TRBJ1-2; no clear D gene. This CDR3 region has 13 residues. V lost 1 base to trimming and J lost 4 bases, with 7 bases between them. In germline, CDR1 is SEHNR, CDR2 FQNEAQ (reference sequence). The DNA for the CDR3 is TGTGCCAGCAGCTTAGGTCCAGGCTATGGCTACACCTTC. This codes for CASSLGPGYGYTF.

The rearrangement joins TRBV7-9 to TRBJ2-1, with D unclear. The ends were cut back, 0 bases at V and 0 bases at J, with 6 bases in the middle. CDR3 length: 15 residues. CDR1 and CDR2 from the germline V gene are SEHNR and FQNEAQ (reference sequence). The CDR3 nucleotides are TGTGCCAGCAGCTTAGCGATAGACTCCTACAATGAGCAGTTCTTC. Translating it yields CASSLAIDSYNEQFF.

This chain connects TRBV9 to TRBJ1-1; D gene unclear. The CDR3 spans 13 residues. The V gene lost 5 bases and the J gene lost 2 bases, with 10 bases spanning the gap. Germline CDR1 reads SGDLS; CDR2 reads YYNGEE. CDR3 residues: CASSQVGNTEAFF. As DNA, the CDR3 is TGTGCCAGCAGTCAGGTAGGCAACACTGAAGCTTTCTTT.

The chain couples TRBV29-1 to TRBJ2-1; D is unclear. The CDR3 spans 14 residues. The V end lost 0 bases, the J end lost 9 bases, and 15 bases lay between the germline ends. Germline V gene sequence: CDR1 SQVTM, CDR2 ANQGSEA. The CDR3 is CSVEDPWLDLEQFF. CDR3 DNA: TGCAGCGTTGAAGATCCCTGGCTAGATCTTGAGCAGTTCTTC.

The gene calls are TRBV30 and TRBJ1-1; D unclear. Germline assignment: CDR1 GTSNPN and CDR2 SVGIG (reference sequence). The CDR3 sequence is 12 residues long. Between the trimmed V and J ends, which lost 2 bases and 5 bases, there was a span of 9 bases. CDR3 DNA sequence: TGTGCCTGGAGTCGGGGTCGGACTGAAGCTTTCTTT. It codes for CAWSRGRTEAFF.

On this clone itself: Other DNA sequences in the same sample also yield this CDR3. V gene TRBV27 combines with J gene TRBJ1-1; D uncertain. The CDR3 consists of 11 residues. Deletions cut 6 bases from V and 2 bases from J, with 4 bases between. Germline CDR1 MNHEY, CDR2 SMNVEV (reference sequence). As DNA, the CDR3 is TGTGCCAGCAGCCCAAACACTGAAGCTTTCTTT. Its translation is CASSPNTEAFF.